The 17 T cell receptor beta chains below all came from one sample that was sequenced in a study of T cells after yellow fever vaccination. In TCRdb, the 5' RACE reads were re-called with MiXCR into one record per CDR3 protein. In the table there are 450,000 to 550,000 distinct CDR3 sequences, 21% of which are singletons. Sequencing used PBMCs, obtained approximately 22 days after the first yellow fever vaccination. All receptors come from a young man who received the YFV17D yellow fever vaccine.

In this sample, this clonotype turned up many times. V is TRBV7-6 and J is TRBJ1-5; D gene uncertain. The CDR3 extends over 12 amino acids. Germline CDR1 reads SGHVS; CDR2 reads FNYEAQ. V shed 2 bases and J shed 7 bases, with 6 bases lying between them. The CDR3 spells CASSLWRQPQHF. The CDR3 DNA is TGTGCCAGCAGCTTATGGAGGCAGCCCCAGCATTTT.

This clonotype has at least ten counts. This chain joins TRBV7-2 and TRBJ1-1, with no clear D. CDR3 size: 13 residues. In germline, CDR1 is SGHTA, CDR2 FQGNSA. Trimming removed 0 bases from V and 4 bases from J, with 6 bases in between. In nucleotides, the CDR3 is TGTGCCAGCAGCTTAGCCCCGAGCACTGAAGCTTTCTTT. It yields the protein CASSLAPSTEAFF.

This clonotype appeared a few times. This rearrangement joins TRBV7-2 to TRBJ1-5; the match to TRBD1 covers 8 bases. The CDR3 totals 14 residues. CDR1 and CDR2 (germline): SGHTA, FQGNSA. V was pared by 5 bases and J by 4 bases, with 4 bases of the junction left unmatched. CDR3 residues: CASSPRTGNQPQHF. In DNA, the CDR3 is TGTGCCAGCAGCCCCCGGACAGGGAATCAGCCCCAGCATTTT.

The chain recombines TRBV13 with TRBJ2-5; weak D call: TRBD2 (5 bases). Germline lookup yields CDR1 PRHDT and CDR2 FYEKMQ (reference sequence). V dropped 2 bases and J dropped 3 bases, with 10 bases sitting between them. The CDR3 length is 14 residues. CDR3 in DNA: TGTGCCAGCAGCTTACGGGCCGGGAAAGAGACCCAGTACTTC. It encodes CASSLRAGKETQYF.

This rearrangement joins TRBV19 to TRBJ2-4, with TRBD1 as a possible D gene (5 bases). V was pared by 4 bases and J by 15 bases, with 10 bases between. CDR1 is LNHDA, CDR2 SQIVND, per germline (reference sequence). The CDR3 runs 10 residues. The CDR3 coding sequence is TGTGCCAGTAGTAAGGGGTGGTGGTACTTC. It encodes CASSKGWWYF. Full variable domain (remainder filled in from reference TRBV19 and TRBJ2-4): DGGITQSPKYLFRKEGQNVTLSCEQNLNHDAMYWYRQDPGQGLRLIYYSQIVNDFQKGDIAEGYSVSREKKESFPLTVTSAQKNPTAFYLCASSKGWWYFGAGTRLSVL.

This clonotype was found a few times. The chain employs TRBV7-9 and TRBJ2-7; D not certain. The ends were cut back, 6 bases at V and 2 bases at J, with 14 bases in the middle. Germline assignment: CDR1 SEHNR and CDR2 FQNEAQ (reference sequence). The CDR3 has 14 residues. CDR3 DNA: TGTGCCAGCAGGCCTCAAGGACCTACCTACGAGCAGTACTTC. Translating gives CASRPQGPTYEQYF. Combining the CDR3 with reference TRBV7-9 and TRBJ2-7 gives the whole variable domain DTGVSQNPRHKITKRGQNVTFRCDPISEHNRLYWYRQTLGQGPEFLTYFQNEAQLEKSRLLSDRFSAERPKGSFSTLEIQRTEQGDSAMYLCASRPQGPTYEQYFGPGTRLTVT.

This clonotype was seen a handful of times. The chain joins TRBV5-1 to TRBJ1-1, with 9 bases lining up with TRBD1. The germline CDR1 and CDR2 sequences are SGHRS and YFSETQ. There are 17 residues in the CDR3. After removal of 3 bases from V and 2 bases from J, the junction contained 11 bases not matched to a gene. For the CDR3, the DNA is TGCGCCAGCAGCTCAGATCGACAGGGGGTAAAAAACACTGAAGCTTTCTTT. Residues: CASSSDRQGVKNTEAFF. Filled out from reference TRBV5-1 and TRBJ1-1, the complete variable domain reads KAGVTQTPRYLIKTRGQQVTLSCSPISGHRSVSWYQQTPGQGLQFLFEYFSETQRNKGNFPGRFSGRQFSNSRSEMNVSTLELGDSALYLCASSSDRQGVKNTEAFFGQGTRLTVV.

The chain joins TRBV14 to TRBJ2-1; 9 positions match TRBD1. Looked up from germline, CDR1 is SGHDN and CDR2 is FVKESK. With 3 bases clipped from V and 0 bases from J, the junction kept 12 bases outside the gene matches. The CDR3 is 19 residues long. The CDR3 loop reads CASSQREVWTGASYNEQFF. DNA of the CDR3: TGTGCCAGCAGCCAGAGGGAAGTTTGGACAGGGGCCTCCTACAATGAGCAGTTCTTC.

The J gene is TRBJ2-2, the V gene TRBV4-1; D gene unclear. Deletions cut 3 bases from V and 3 bases from J, with 5 bases between. Germline CDR1 reads MGHRA; CDR2 reads YSYEKL. The CDR3 contains 13 residues. The DNA for the CDR3 is TGCGCCAGCAGCCAGCATTACACCGGGGAGCTGTTTTTT. This gives the protein CASSQHYTGELFF.

The rearrangement links TRBV28 to TRBJ1-5, with D possibly matching TRBD1 (5 bases). Germline V gene data show CDR1 as MDHEN and CDR2 as SYDVKM. The germline V and J ends were trimmed by 6 bases and 6 bases, with 15 bases remaining between them. The CDR3 totals 14 residues. The CDR3 DNA reads TGTGCCAGCAGACACGGGACTTTCTCTCAGCCCCAGCATTTT. Its protein is CASRHGTFSQPQHF.

In its sample, this clonotype was seen a few times. The chain links TRBV6-1 to TRBJ2-1, with D tentatively TRBD2 (7 bases). V lost 7 bases and J lost 6, with 22 bases in between. Germline CDR1 MNHNS, CDR2 SASEGT. CDR3 length: 16 residues. The CDR3 reads CASIIGGGGVRNEQFF. CDR3 DNA sequence: TGTGCCAGCATCATAGGGGGGGGCGGGGTTCGCAATGAGCAGTTCTTC.

Only a few counts were recorded for this clonotype. The chain couples TRBV7-2 to TRBJ2-7; D not certain. V was cut by 1 base and J by 2 bases, with 9 bases left in between. The CDR3 is 14 residues long. Germline CDR1 is SGHTA and CDR2 is FQGNSA. Here the CDR3 DNA reads TGTGCCAGCAGCTTAGTTCCCGGAGCCTACGAGCAGTACTTC. Translated, it gives CASSLVPGAYEQYF.

This clonotype has only a few counts. The gene calls are TRBV29-1 and TRBJ1-1, with a tentative D call TRBD1 (6 bases). The CDR3 has 13 residues. The V end lost 7 bases, the J end lost 0 bases, and 12 bases lay between the germline ends. Germline V lookup: CDR1 SQVTM, CDR2 ANQGSEA. Written as DNA, the CDR3 is TGCAGCGCCCTGCGACAGGTGAACACTGAAGCTTTCTTT. It encodes CSALRQVNTEAFF.

There are a few counts of this clonotype. The chain has TRBV7-9 and TRBJ1-1, with unresolved D. Trimming shortened V by 1 base and J by 9 bases, and 6 bases separated the two germline ends. Germline lookup yields CDR1 SEHNR and CDR2 FQNEAQ (reference sequence). This CDR3 is 11 amino acids long. The CDR3 is CASSLERKAFF. CDR3 DNA sequence: TGTGCCAGCAGCTTAGAGAGGAAAGCTTTCTTT.

This clonotype was picked up a small number of times. V is TRBV12-3 or TRBV12-4 and J is TRBJ2-1; possible D gene TRBD2, 7 bases. The CDR3 runs to 15 residues. The germline V and J ends were trimmed by 3 bases and 6 bases, with 15 bases remaining between them. The CDR3 protein is CASSLGGGPSNEQFF. CDR3 DNA: TGTGCCAGCAGTTTGGGGGGGGGGCCCTCCAATGAGCAGTTCTTC.

This chain joins TRBV2 and TRBJ1-1; D uncertain. Trimming cost V 6 bases and J 8 bases, with 13 bases left between them. This CDR3 is built from 12 residues. Germline CDR1 reads SNHLY; CDR2 reads FYNNEI. The CDR3 loop reads CASRADGVEAFF. In DNA form, the CDR3 reads TGTGCCAGCAGGGCGGATGGTGTCGAAGCTTTCTTT.

The chain links TRBV18 to TRBJ2-7, with 7 nucleotides matching TRBD2. The CDR3 is 14 residues long. Per germline, CDR1 KGHSH and CDR2 LQKENI. The ends lost 6 bases at V and 3 bases at J; junction bases unmatched: 8. CDR3 sequence: CASSHTTSDYEQYV. CDR3 nucleotide sequence: TGTGCCAGCTCGCACACCACTAGCGACTACGAGCAGTACGTC.